Described below is a single TCR beta chain sequence and its context. Its antigen is unknown. Assay used: immunoSEQ multiplex PCR; TCRdb lists only in-frame clones, some missing. The sample shows 77,000 or so clones, more than 85% of them seen only once. CDR3 length: 14 residues. Looked up from germline, CDR1 is PRHDT and CDR2 is FYEKMQ (reference sequence). J gave up 7 bases and V 5 bases, and 4 bases lay outside the gene matches. The sample originates from a study of OX40 agonist ivuxolimab in advanced cancers. Whole-study results and caveats: Average numbers of expanded clones were greater in CD8+ T cells than in CD4+.

The chain links TRBV13 to TRBJ2-1; 11 bases fit TRBD1. Sequenced here: CD4+ or CD8+ T cells sorted from blood, sampled in a trial of the OX40 agonist ivuxolimab. This receptor was identified in an adult with an advanced solid tumor such as melanoma, head and neck, liver or kidney cancer. CDR3 protein: CASSGQGAGNEQFF. CDR3 nucleotides: TGTGCCAGCAGCGGACAGGGGGCAGGGAATGAGCAGTTCTTC.